This T cell receptor beta chain came from a study of radiation and T cells in renal cell carcinoma (TCRdb year 2020). Regarding the study in general: In total, some 50 samples underwent TCR beta sequencing: around 25 tumors plus 27 peripheral blood samples. The last blood draw occurred 4 weeks after radiation, at the same time as nephrectomy. In the 40 to 55 samples combined, 4,016,671 unique CDR3 nucleotide sequences were found, encoding roughly 2.5 million unique CDR3 amino acid sequences. Here is what the overall study found, with its caveats: Because pretreatment tumor biopsies were not available, the baseline intratumoral presence of clonotypes could not be determined. Changes in the blood repertoire were not tracked past 4 weeks after treatment. Top tumor clonotypes rose in blood from baseline to 2 weeks post-radiation, then contracted by 4 weeks, suggesting transient expansion of tumor-resident clones. Effects of radiation dose or scheduling on the TCR repertoire could not be addressed with the single-armed trial design.

A note on this clone: Its cognate antigen has yet to be identified. Base qualities are not at hand, and no much larger clone is one base apart.

Sequences SNHLY (CDR1) and FYNNEI (CDR2) are obtained from the germline V gene. From its cysteine to its phenylalanine, the CDR3 spans 13 amino acids. Only the CDR3 portion is preserved as DNA: 39 bases, with reading frame beginning at the first base. Cut back by 4 bases and 5 bases, the V and J ends lie 11 bases apart. TCR beta libraries were generated from genomic DNA with the immunoSEQ kit, following the manufacturer's recommendations. For library preparation, a first multiplex PCR was performed with proprietary primers, followed by a second PCR in which unique barcodes were added, and bead cleanups were performed after each round. A positive control reaction and a negative control reaction, both provided in the kit, were run with every batch of samples. The final libraries were assessed on an Agilent 4200 TapeStation D1000 ScreenTape, pooled by volume, and quantified by qPCR. Sequencing was performed on an Illumina NextSeq500 using a MidOutput 150-cycle cartridge, with 156 Read1 cycles, 15 Index1 cycles, and the kit custom primers. The pooled library was loaded at around 1 pM, and roughly 18% PhiX control was spiked in. On the study's bioinformatics: Vendor-processed data were analyzed in R, and a clonotype was defined as all T cells sharing the same CDR3 nucleotide sequence. In the clone abundance analyses, frequencies in each sample were normalized to that sample's 10,000 most abundant clones. Public T cell clones, which averaged fewer than five per sample, were removed prior to analysis. A difference in abundance of at least 32-fold between compartments was used to define tumor-enriched and baseline blood-enriched clonotypes. A beta-binomial differential abundance model was applied to find clonotypes that expanded or contracted between blood time points. Tumor-blood repertoire similarity was measured with the Baroni-Urbani and Buser coefficient, and groups were compared using two-tailed Wilcoxon tests in R. TCRdb took this table from immuneACCESS and kept in-frame rearrangements with V and J called. Such tables lack part of the clones; where checked against another copy, unresolved V genes explain under half of the gap, and the rest is unexplained. The DNA gave D and trimming, while V, J and clone size come from that table. The table for this sample lists tens of thousands of clones; around four fifths of them were counted only once. Roughly 8.8% of the sample comes from the top ten.

This sample's time point label indicates: blood 4 weeks post-SBRT, at nephrectomy. The treatment or condition label here, explained by the study, means: 15 Gy SBRT to primary tumor, nephrectomy 4 weeks later. The samples were drawn from a clinical trial, where primary renal cell carcinomas were treated with 15 Gy of stereotactic body radiation therapy and then removed by nephrectomy 4 weeks afterward. Serial peripheral blood from radiation-treated patients was sampled at baseline, 2 weeks and 4 weeks after SBRT to track tumor-enriched clonotypes. All patients had renal cell carcinoma with clear cell pathology. Genomic DNA for TCR sequencing was prepared using the QIAamp DNA Blood Mini Kit (Qiagen). The analyses included just those samples that passed every quality control check.

The sequence was collected from a man aged 50 to 59 with renal cell carcinoma. The receptor chain draws on TRBV2 and TRBJ2-5; no D gene can be assigned with confidence. Sequences were derived from blood, sampled from a patient whose treatment included radiotherapy and nephrectomy. CDR3 reads: CASSGVIGETQYF. The nucleotides are TGTGCCAGCAGTGGGGTTATAGGGGAGACCCAGTACTTC. The entire variable domain, with the stretches around the CDR3 drawn from the reference TRBV2 and TRBJ2-5 proteins, is EPEVTQTPSHQVTQMGQEVILRCVPISNHLYFYWYRQILGQKVEFLVSFYNNEISEKSEIFDDQFSVERPDGSNFTLKIRSTKLEDSAMYFCASSGVIGETQYFGPGTRLLVL.